This note documents a single T cell receptor (beta chain) sequence. The antigen remains unidentified. The treatment is: oral pan-JAK inhibitor, 5-10 mg twice daily. This record belongs to a study of CD8+ T cells in alopecia areata. Overall study findings and caveats: Affected lesional scalp, above all in alopecia totalis/universalis, was more clonal than normal scalp. Both scalp clonality and the expanded CD8+ clones among the top 100 showed a significant decrease with tofacitinib. Shared TCR sequences were less clear between patients than in mice, possibly partly from HLA diversity.

Once RNA had been extracted, it was reverse transcribed into cDNA to act as the sequencing template. The data were produced by immunoSEQ multiplex PCR, yet TCRdb's version contains in-frame clones alone and is incomplete. The sample carries under 150,000 clones, 56% recorded once. With V trimmed by 7 bases and J by 8 bases, 7 bases remained unmatched. In germline, CDR1 is SNHLY, CDR2 FYNNEI. The CDR3 is 13 amino acids. The starting material was CD4+ T cells sorted from blood, obtained at week 24, from a patient treated with tofacitinib. The genes are TRBV2 and TRBJ2-1; 8 nucleotides align to TRBD2. The sequence was obtained from a human donor with alopecia areata. CDR3 sequence: CASTKTSVDEQFF. The CDR3 region has the DNA TGTGCCAGCACTAAGACTAGCGTGGATGAGCAGTTCTTC.